The present T cell receptor beta chain was sequenced within a study of blood T cell repertoires in COVID-19. About the research overall: The analysed material was cDNA or gDNA that came from T cells, B-cell-depleted T cells, or PBMCs.

The CDR3 length is 15 residues. Germline V gives CDR1 SGHTA, CDR2 FQGTGA. V trimming: 1 base; J trimming: 3 bases; junction bases outside the gene matches: 5. Original analysis: Reference gene primer amplification gave estimated nucleated cell counts. Produced via immunoSEQ multiplex PCR; TCRdb's table is partial and in-frame only. The V and J calls and clone size are taken from that table; D and trimming were inferred from the DNA. Here the sample spans about 130,000 clones, roughly 80% being singletons. The chain employs TRBV7-3 and TRBJ1-1; 7 bases line up with TRBD1. This TCR was recovered from a woman of 80 years or more with acute or convalescent COVID-19. Sequencing was carried out using peripheral blood. The CDR3 protein is CASSLIGDRDTEAFF. The CDR3 nucleotides are TGTGCCAGCAGCTTAATAGGAGACAGGGACACTGAAGCTTTCTTT.